The clone carrying this T cell receptor (beta chain) was counted only a few times. The data derive from a study of T cells after yellow fever vaccination. TCRdb independently ran MiXCR on the 5' RACE reads; one entry per CDR3 protein. Here the sample spans 170,000 or so distinct CDR3 sequences, about a tenth being singletons. CDR3 length: 16 amino acids. V was clipped by 3 bases and J by 5 bases, with 17 bases between them. The gene calls are TRBV12-3 or TRBV12-4 and TRBJ1-5; D remains unclear. This TCR was sampled from a man between 18 and 29 years old who received the YFV17D yellow fever vaccine. The material was CD8+ T cells sorted from PBMCs, obtained 45 days after the yellow fever booster vaccination. CDR3 bases: TGTGCCAGCAGTTTTTCGGGAGAGTTTAGTGATCAGCCCCAGCATTTT. Translated, it gives CASSFSGEFSDQPQHF.